This paragraph covers one TCR beta chain sequence. The antigen it binds to is not known. Per-base qualities were not stored, and no clone one base away is much larger. The data stem from a study of OX40 agonist ivuxolimab in advanced cancers. For context, the study as a whole: The costimulatory receptor OX40 (CD134) was targeted by ivuxolimab, a fully human IgG2 agonistic monoclonal antibody. Of the approximately 54 dose-escalation patients, hepatocellular carcinoma was present in some 19, melanoma in some 15, renal cell carcinoma in 9 and head and neck cancer in 9. Patients were allowed to have had prior anti-PD-1, anti-PD-L1 or anti-CTLA-4 therapy, and approximately 40% of the dose-escalation patients had been treated with checkpoint inhibitors. A male proportion of roughly 80% and a mean age of approximately 55 years, ranging from about 20 to 79, were recorded for the dose-escalation cohort. Partial responses occurred in three dose-escalation patients, of whom one had hepatocellular carcinoma and two had cutaneous melanoma. Intravenous ivuxolimab was administered to patients every 2 weeks at six dose levels: 0.01, 0.1, 0.3, 1.5, 3 and 10 mg/kg. The monotherapy dose-escalation portion (N = 52 patients) of the phase I ivuxolimab trial is reported in the paper. Peripheral TCRbeta sequencing was intended to test whether TCR sequence diversity was altered and clonal T-cell expansion was caused by ivuxolimab. The paper as a whole reports these results and caveats: In partial responders in the 0.1-3.0 mg/kg groups, normalized peripheral clonal expansion was found to be among the lowest, especially among CD8+ T cells. Low levels of normalized T-cell clonal expansion were also seen in some patients who did not respond. Which antigens the clonally expanded peripheral T cells were specific for was not determined. After ivuxolimab, CD8+ T cells had more expanded clones than CD4+ T cells on average. At doses of 0.1 to 3.0 mg/kg, clonal expansion of both CD4+ and CD8+ T cells in blood was seen between baseline and week 6.

Based on the germline V gene, the CDR1 and CDR2 sequences are MGHRA and YSYEKL. Measured from the cysteine to the phenylalanine, the CDR3 is 13 residues long. Of all the DNA, just the CDR3 is kept, 39 bases in frame from base 1. The V and J ends are trimmed by 1 base and 10 bases, leaving 10 bases between them. For sequencing of the TCRbeta CDR3 region, genomic DNA was extracted from the sorted cells. The immunoSEQ Assay was used for sequencing of TCRbeta CDR3 regions. This is the immuneACCESS table as TCRdb keeps it, with only in-frame sequences that have V and J called. A part of the clones is gone; compared with another copy, unresolved V genes explain less than half, and the rest is unexplained. The sample includes about 48,000 clones, with about 81% observed a single time. Together, the top ten hold about 7.2% of the sample. The trial excluded patients who had a history of autoimmune disease or were on systemic immunosuppression. Peripheral blood for TCR sequencing was collected from all dose cohorts at baseline, on cycle 4 day 1, and on cycle 7 day 1. The samples were taken from a phase I, first-in-human, multicenter, open-label dose-escalation trial of ivuxolimab. Adults with locally advanced or metastatic melanoma, renal cell carcinoma, hepatocellular carcinoma or head and neck squamous cell carcinoma were enrolled in the trial. Before TCR sequencing, CD4+ T cells and CD8+ T cells from peripheral blood were sorted into separate populations.

In this chain, TRBV4-1 is recombined with TRBJ1-4, with no reliable assignment of the D segment. Sequenced material: CD4+ or CD8+ T cells sorted from blood, taken in a trial of the OX40 agonist ivuxolimab. This receptor was taken from an adult with an advanced solid tumor such as melanoma, head and neck, liver or kidney cancer. The nucleotide sequence reads as follows: TGCGCCAGCAGCCAAGCCGCACTGCCAAAACTGTTTTTT. Its protein is CASSQAALPKLFF.